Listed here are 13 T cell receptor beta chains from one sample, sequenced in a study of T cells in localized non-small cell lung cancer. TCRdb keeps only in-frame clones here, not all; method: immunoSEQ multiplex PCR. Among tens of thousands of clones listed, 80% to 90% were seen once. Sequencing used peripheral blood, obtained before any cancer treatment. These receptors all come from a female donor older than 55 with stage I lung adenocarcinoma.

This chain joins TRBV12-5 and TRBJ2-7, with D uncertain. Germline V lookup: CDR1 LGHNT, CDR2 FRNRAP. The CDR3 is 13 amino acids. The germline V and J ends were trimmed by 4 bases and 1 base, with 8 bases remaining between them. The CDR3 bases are TGTGCTAGTGGTTCCCCTCTATCCTACGAGCAGTACTTC. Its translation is CASGSPLSYEQYF.

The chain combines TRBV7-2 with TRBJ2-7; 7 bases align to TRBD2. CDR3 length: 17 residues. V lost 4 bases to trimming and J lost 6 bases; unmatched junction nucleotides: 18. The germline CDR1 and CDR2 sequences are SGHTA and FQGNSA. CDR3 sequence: CASSSLGLAAKGSEQYF. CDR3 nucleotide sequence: TGTGCCAGCAGCTCCCTCGGGCTAGCGGCTAAAGGGAGCGAGCAGTACTTC.

The CDR3 loop reads CASSLTRTGGTEAFF. As DNA, the CDR3 is TGTGCCAGCAGCTTAACACGGACAGGGGGCACTGAAGCTTTCTTT. The V call is TRBV7-8, the J call TRBJ1-1; 10 nucleotides line up with TRBD1. Germline-derived CDR1 and CDR2 are SGHVS and FQNEAQ. The CDR3 totals 15 residues. Unmatched junction bases numbered 4, after V lost 2 bases and J lost 4 bases.

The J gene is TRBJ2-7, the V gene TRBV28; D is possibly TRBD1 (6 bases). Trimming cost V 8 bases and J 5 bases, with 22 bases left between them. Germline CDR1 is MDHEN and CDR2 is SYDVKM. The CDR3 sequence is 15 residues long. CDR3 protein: CASPPPGQGMDEQYF. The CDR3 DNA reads TGTGCCAGCCCCCCCCCGGGCCAGGGGATGGACGAGCAGTACTTC.

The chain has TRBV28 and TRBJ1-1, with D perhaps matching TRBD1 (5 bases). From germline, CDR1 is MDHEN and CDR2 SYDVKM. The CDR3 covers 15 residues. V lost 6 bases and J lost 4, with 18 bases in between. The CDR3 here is CASSPGSTAFTEAFF. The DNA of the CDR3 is TGTGCCAGCAGCCCAGGGAGTACCGCGTTCACTGAAGCTTTCTTT. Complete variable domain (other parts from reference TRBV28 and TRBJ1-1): DVKVTQSSRYLVKRTGEKVFLECVQDMDHENMFWYRQDPGLGLRLIYFSYDVKMKEKGDIPEGYSVSREKKERFSLILESASTNQTSMYLCASSPGSTAFTEAFFGQGTRLTVV.

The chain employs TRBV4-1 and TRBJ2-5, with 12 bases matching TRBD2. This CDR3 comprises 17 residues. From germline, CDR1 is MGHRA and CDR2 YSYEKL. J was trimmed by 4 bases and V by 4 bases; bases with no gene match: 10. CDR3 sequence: CASSPPPSSGRGETQYF. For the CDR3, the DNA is TGCGCCAGCAGCCCCCCCCCGTCTAGCGGGAGGGGAGAGACCCAGTACTTC.

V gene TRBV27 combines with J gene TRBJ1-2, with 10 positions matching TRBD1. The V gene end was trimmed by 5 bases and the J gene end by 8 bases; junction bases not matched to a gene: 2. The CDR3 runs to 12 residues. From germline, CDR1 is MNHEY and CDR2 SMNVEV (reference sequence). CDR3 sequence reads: CASSRTGGGYTF. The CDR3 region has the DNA TGTGCCAGCAGTAGGACAGGGGGAGGCTACACCTTC.

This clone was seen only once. The CDR3 DNA follows: TGTGCCTGGGTACAGGGGGCTATCTTCGACACCGGGGAGCTGTTTTTT. It translates to CAWVQGAIFDTGELFF. This chain links TRBV30 with TRBJ2-2, with 9 nucleotides matching TRBD1. The V gene's germline CDR1 is GTSNPN and CDR2 SVGIG (reference sequence). CDR3 length: 16 residues. The V and J ends lost 5 bases and 3 bases, in that order; junction bases with no gene match: 10.

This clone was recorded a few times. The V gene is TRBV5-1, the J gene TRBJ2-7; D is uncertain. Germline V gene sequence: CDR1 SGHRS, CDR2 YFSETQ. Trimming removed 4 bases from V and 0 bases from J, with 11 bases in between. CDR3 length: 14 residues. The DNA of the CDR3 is TGCGCCAGCAGCAGGGAAATAAGCTCCTACGAGCAGTACTTC. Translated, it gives CASSREISSYEQYF.

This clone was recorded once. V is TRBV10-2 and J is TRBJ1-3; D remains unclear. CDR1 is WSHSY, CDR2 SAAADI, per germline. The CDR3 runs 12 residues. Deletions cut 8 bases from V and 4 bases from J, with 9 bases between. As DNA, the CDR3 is TGCGCCAGCGCCGGGGAAGGAAACACCATATATTTT. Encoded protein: CASAGEGNTIYF.

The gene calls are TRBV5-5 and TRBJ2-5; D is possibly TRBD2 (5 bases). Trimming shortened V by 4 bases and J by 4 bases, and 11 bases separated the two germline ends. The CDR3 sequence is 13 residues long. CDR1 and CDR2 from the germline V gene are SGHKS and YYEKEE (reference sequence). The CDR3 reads CASSRGSGETQYF. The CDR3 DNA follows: TGTGCCAGCAGCCGAGGGTCAGGAGAGACCCAGTACTTC.

CDR3 sequence: CASSQAQGGITGELFF. The DNA of the CDR3 is TGTGCCAGCAGCCAAGCTCAGGGGGGGATCACCGGGGAGCTGTTTTTT. This chain joins TRBV14 and TRBJ2-2; D is tentatively TRBD1 or TRBD2 (7 bases each). Trimming pared 1 base from V and 4 bases from J, leaving 13 bases between. The length of the CDR3 is 16 residues. Germline values: CDR1 SGHDN, CDR2 FVKESK.

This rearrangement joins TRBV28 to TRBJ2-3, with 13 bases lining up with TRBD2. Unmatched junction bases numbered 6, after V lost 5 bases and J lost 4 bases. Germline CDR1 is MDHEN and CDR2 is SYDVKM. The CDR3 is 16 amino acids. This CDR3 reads CASSLPTSGRSDTQYF. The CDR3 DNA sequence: TGTGCCAGCAGTCTCCCGACTAGCGGGAGGTCAGATACGCAGTATTTT.